This T cell receptor beta chain originates from a study of Graves' ophthalmopathy and Graves' hyperthyroidism. The study amplified TCR beta CDR3 regions using RNA transcripts. An opening RT-PCR round employed HTBI primers and preceded a second-round multiplex PCR. TCRdb recomputed calls from the multiplex PCR reads with MiXCR, one row per CDR3 protein. Here the sample spans 900,000 to 1,200,000 distinct CDR3 sequences, about 35% being singletons. The study excluded patients with other autoimmune diseases, uncontrolled infections, pregnancy or lactation. Losses at the gene ends were 6 bases for V and 8 bases for J; bases not matched to a gene: 16. From germline, CDR1 is MNHEY and CDR2 SVGAGI. The CDR3 loop spans 17 amino acids.

Material for sequencing was peripheral blood or thyroid tissue (not recorded which). This sequence originates from an adult man with Graves' hyperthyroidism. This sequence joins TRBV6-5 and TRBJ1-4; 9 positions match TRBD1. The CDR3 sequence is CASSVRDRDGSWEKLFF. CDR3 nucleotide sequence: TGTGCCAGCAGCGTCCGGGACAGGGACGGCAGTTGGGAAAAACTGTTTTTT.